The present TCR beta chain was sequenced within a study of blood T cell repertoires in COVID-19. Generated by immunoSEQ multiplex PCR, the TCRdb table keeps only in-frame clones and is missing some. The data contain over 200,000 clones, about four fifths of them singletons. CDR1 is SGHNT and CDR2 is YYREEE in the germline V gene (reference sequence). V trimming: 5 bases; J trimming: 7 bases; junction bases outside the gene matches: 20. CDR3 length: 18 amino acids. The material sequenced was peripheral blood. This receptor was obtained from a woman aged 40-49 years with active or convalescent COVID-19. The chain carries TRBV5-4 and TRBJ2-5, with 10 bases that match TRBD2. The DNA of the CDR3 is TGTGCCAGCAGTCGACGAGCGGGAGGGCCCGTGAAAACGCTGACCCAGTACTTC. Protein product: CASSRRAGGPVKTLTQYF.